A selection of T cell receptor beta chains follows, all from one sample in a study of vaccination and CD4 T cells after COVID-19. Each CDR3 protein gets one entry after TCRdb re-called the PCR reads with MiXCR. The sample holds about 3,700 distinct CDR3 sequences, about 19% seen once. These receptors are not linked to any known antigen. Sequencing was carried out using CD4+ T cells from blood, cultured in vitro. Receptor source: a human donor who had recovered from COVID-19. The CDR3 runs from the conserved cysteine through the conserved F or W. D genes are given only for firm matches. Clone size is not always given. Where it is, it says once, few, many or a class for expanded clones.

j_call clone_size d_call v_call cdr3_aa cdr3_nt
TRBJ1-2 . . TRBV5-8 CASSQRQAVRGYTF TGTGCCAGCAGCCAAAGACAGGCCGTAAGGGGCTACACCTTC
TRBJ2-5 . . TRBV5-1 CASSWVGGETQYF TGCGCCAGCAGCTGGGTCGGTGGGGAGACCCAGTACTTC
TRBJ1-5 few . TRBV12-3/TRBV12-4 CASSRQPEQPQHF TGTGCCAGCAGCAGACAACCCGAGCAGCCCCAGCATTTT
TRBJ1-4 . TRBD1 TRBV20-1 CSATKGTGGEKLFF TGCAGTGCTACTAAGGGGACAGGGGGAGAAAAACTGTTTTTT
TRBJ1-6 few . TRBV7-8 CASSSPTGSNSPLHF TGTGCCAGCAGCTCCCCGACAGGATCTAATTCACCCCTCCACTTT
TRBJ2-2 . . TRBV15 CATSRERGLAAGELFF TGTGCCACCAGCAGAGAGCGGGGACTCGCCGCCGGGGAGCTGTTTTTT
TRBJ1-2 medium-sized . TRBV6-1 CASSRGQIYGYTF TGTGCCAGCAGTCGCGGACAGATATATGGCTACACCTTC
TRBJ1-5 . . TRBV30 CAWSSPLRSSNQPQHF TGTGCCTGGAGTTCCCCTCTTAGGTCCAGCAATCAGCCCCAGCATTTT
TRBJ2-2 . . TRBV11-3 CASSPGVTGETGELFF TGTGCCAGCAGCCCGGGGGTCACAGGGGAGACCGGGGAGCTGTTTTTT
TRBJ2-7 . . TRBV7-9 CASSHSSGYEQYF TGTGCCAGCAGCCATAGCAGCGGGTACGAGCAGTACTTC
TRBJ1-6 few TRBD1 TRBV12-5 CASGLGTGFSPLHF TGTGCTAGTGGTTTGGGGACAGGGTTTTCACCCCTCCACTTT
TRBJ1-6 . . TRBV4-2 CASSQERGFNSPLHF TGTGCCAGCAGCCAAGAAAGGGGGTTTAATTCACCCCTCCACTTT
TRBJ2-2 . . TRBV5-4 CASSLGRTGELFF TGTGCCAGCAGCTTGGGGCGCACCGGGGAGCTGTTTTTT
TRBJ1-5 . . TRBV19 CASRTQGSNQPQHF TGTGCCAGTAGGACACAGGGAAGCAATCAGCCCCAGCATTTT
TRBJ1-2 medium-sized . TRBV2 CASGRSYYGYTF TGTGCCAGCGGAAGGTCTTACTATGGCTACACCTTC
TRBJ2-7 once TRBD2 TRBV20-1 CSATLGAGGYYEQYF TGCAGTGCTACCCTCGGGGCGGGGGGATACTACGAGCAGTACTTC
TRBJ2-3 few TRBD2 TRBV19 CASNQPGGGDTQYF TGTGCCAGTAACCAACCTGGGGGGGGAGATACGCAGTATTTT
TRBJ2-5 few . TRBV10-3 CAIAEYQETQYF TGTGCCATCGCAGAGTACCAAGAGACCCAGTACTTC
TRBJ2-1 few . TRBV4-1 CASSQHGGEQFF TGCGCCAGCAGCCAACATGGAGGTGAGCAGTTCTTC
TRBJ1-1 few TRBD1 TRBV30 CAWSPRGGGGNTEAFF TGTGCCTGGAGTCCCCGGGGAGGGGGCGGGAACACTGAAGCTTTCTTT
TRBJ1-1 medium-sized . TRBV7-9 CASSVETGTEAFF TGTGCCAGCAGCGTTGAGACAGGCACTGAAGCTTTCTTT
TRBJ2-7 medium-sized . TRBV7-9 CASSWDLRGDYEQYF TGTGCCAGCAGCTGGGACCTACGAGGGGACTACGAGCAGTACTTC
TRBJ1-5 few . TRBV6-1 CASSDIPPQHF TGTGCCAGCAGTGATATACCGCCCCAGCATTTT
TRBJ2-1 . . TRBV7-7 CASSQEPGSQQFF TGTGCTAGCAGCCAAGAGCCGGGATCCCAGCAGTTCTTC
TRBJ2-7 once TRBD2 TRBV5-4 CASSYIAGGQYEQYF TGTGCCAGCAGCTACATAGCGGGGGGTCAGTACGAGCAGTACTTC
TRBJ2-3 . . TRBV12-2 CASRLGADTQYF TGTGCAAGTCGCTTAGGCGCAGATACGCAGTATTTT
TRBJ1-3 . . TRBV5-8 CASSFGLAASGNTIYF TGTGCCAGCAGCTTCGGACTGGCTGCCTCTGGAAACACCATATATTTT
TRBJ1-4 . TRBD1 TRBV6-5 CASSYSQGAALNEKLFF TGTGCCAGCAGTTACTCCCAGGGGGCTGCCTTGAATGAAAAACTGTTTTTT